The 26 T cell receptor beta chains below all came from one sample that was sequenced in a study of T cell responses to AZD1222 COVID-19 vaccine. The table came from immunoSEQ multiplex PCR; TCRdb's copy has only in-frame clones and leaves some out. The data show 150,000 to 200,000 clones, over 85% seen once. This specimen was peripheral blood, taken 28 days after the second dose of the MenACWY control vaccine. These receptors originate from an adult who received the MenACWY meningococcal vaccine as a control.

This clone has a count of ten or more. This chain uses TRBV5-5 with TRBJ2-3; 11 bases agree with TRBD1. Germline trimming cut 0 bases from V and 4 bases from J; bases unmatched to any gene: 1. This CDR3 comprises 15 residues. The V gene's germline CDR1 is SGHKS and CDR2 YYEKEE (reference sequence). The CDR3 here is CASSLEGQGADTQYF. Written as DNA, the CDR3 is TGTGCCAGCAGCTTGGAGGGACAGGGGGCAGATACGCAGTATTTT.

The V gene is TRBV4-1, the J gene TRBJ1-1; 7 bases align to TRBD1. Germline CDR1 is MGHRA and CDR2 is YSYEKL. Trimming took 1 base from V and 1 from J; bases not matched to a gene: 9. The CDR3 length is 17 residues. The CDR3 DNA reads TGCGCCAGCAGCCAAGTGACGTTCTGGACAGGGAACACTGAAGCTTTCTTT. Translation gives CASSQVTFWTGNTEAFF.

The rearrangement joins TRBV5-6 to TRBJ1-6; 7 bases fit TRBD1. Germline CDR1 and CDR2: SGHDT and YYEEEE. The CDR3 spans 15 residues. V dropped 4 bases and J dropped 7; count of bases not matched to a gene: 8. The CDR3 here is CASSHIDRDNSPLHF. CDR3 nucleotides: TGTGCCAGCAGCCACATCGACAGGGACAATTCACCCCTCCACTTT.

CDR3 nucleotides: TGTGCCAGCGAAGGCCCCTATAACTATGGCTACACCTTC. It yields the protein CASEGPYNYGYTF. The chain uses TRBV7-2 and TRBJ1-2; D is undetermined. V lost 8 bases and J 1 base, leaving 11 bases between the germline ends. Germline V gene data show CDR1 as SGHTA and CDR2 as FQGNSA. This CDR3 spans 13 amino acids.

V is TRBV12-3 or TRBV12-4 and J is TRBJ1-5; D uncertain. V was clipped by 0 bases and J by 9 bases, with 9 bases between them. The CDR3 totals 13 residues. This chain's CDR3 is CASSLAERGPQHF. CDR3 nucleotide sequence: TGTGCCAGCAGTTTAGCGGAGCGGGGGCCCCAGCATTTT.

The table lists this clone with a count of one. The chain couples TRBV12-5 to TRBJ2-7, with 8 positions matching TRBD1. This CDR3 comprises 17 residues. The ends lost 3 bases at V and 3 bases at J; junction bases unmatched: 13. CDR1 is LGHNT, CDR2 FRNRAP, per germline. The CDR3 protein is CASGLGQGGKGYYEQYF. The CDR3 coding sequence is TGTGCTAGTGGTTTAGGACAGGGAGGAAAAGGTTACTACGAGCAGTACTTC.

The gene calls are TRBV29-1 and TRBJ2-5; 9 bases agree with TRBD2. Trimming took 5 bases from V and 7 from J; bases not matched to a gene: 11. Per germline, CDR1 SQVTM and CDR2 ANQGSEA. The CDR3 sequence is 14 residues long. The CDR3 bases are TGCAGCGTTCCCCTGGGTAGCGGGGGCGGGACCCAGTACTTC. As protein: CSVPLGSGGGTQYF.

This sequence joins TRBV12-3 or TRBV12-4 and TRBJ2-7; D is unresolved. The CDR3 has 13 residues. V lost 3 bases and J lost 6, with 12 bases in between. CDR3 DNA: TGTGCCAGCAGTTTTCGGAACGTCCGCGAGCAGTACTTC. Translating it yields CASSFRNVREQYF.

The count of this clone is one. The gene calls are TRBV11-2 and TRBJ1-2; unclear D gene. Per germline, CDR1 SGHAT and CDR2 FQNNGV. CDR3 length: 12 residues. The ends were cut back, 6 bases at V and 8 bases at J, with 13 bases in the middle. The CDR3 region has the DNA TGTGCCAGCAGTCAAAATTTCCTGGGCTACACCTTC. Translating it yields CASSQNFLGYTF.

This chain uses TRBV5-8 with TRBJ1-5; D unclear. The CDR3 has 14 residues. V was cut by 2 bases and J by 1 base, with 7 bases left in between. Germline CDR1 is SGHTS and CDR2 is YDEGEE. In DNA, the CDR3 is TGTGCCAGCAGCTTCGGTGAGAGCAATCAGCCCCAGCATTTT. Protein sequence: CASSFGESNQPQHF.

The chain employs TRBV7-6 and TRBJ2-5; 7 bases align to TRBD2. This CDR3 has 14 residues. V was pared by 3 bases and J by 3 bases, with 4 bases of the junction left unmatched. Germline loops: CDR1 SGHVS, CDR2 FNYEAQ. Here the CDR3 reads CASSLLAGEETQYF. CDR3 DNA sequence: TGTGCCAGCAGCTTGCTGGCGGGAGAAGAGACCCAGTACTTC.

The chain couples TRBV19 to TRBJ2-5, with TRBD2 matching over 7 bases. CDR1 and CDR2 from the germline V gene are LNHDA and SQIVND (reference sequence). V trimming: 3 bases; J trimming: 5 bases; junction bases outside the gene matches: 6. This CDR3 has 14 amino acids. The CDR3 DNA is TGTGCCAGTAGTATCGCGGGAGCGGGGGAGACCCAGTACTTC. Translating it yields CASSIAGAGETQYF. The variable domain in full, completed from reference TRBV19 and TRBJ2-5, reads DGGITQSPKYLFRKEGQNVTLSCEQNLNHDAMYWYRQDPGQGLRLIYYSQIVNDFQKGDIAEGYSVSREKKESFPLTVTSAQKNPTAFYLCASSIAGAGETQYFGPGTRLLVL.

CDR3 in amino acids: CATSRALLAENTGELFF. The CDR3 region has the DNA TGTGCCACCAGCAGGGCCTTACTAGCGGAGAACACCGGGGAGCTGTTTTTT. The chain recombines TRBV15 with TRBJ2-2; 8 bases map to TRBD2. The germline gives CDR1 LNHNV, CDR2 YYDKDF (reference sequence). The CDR3 is 17 residues long. The V and J ends lost 3 bases and 1 base, in that order; junction bases with no gene match: 7. The variable domain in full, completed from reference TRBV15 and TRBJ2-2, reads DAMVIQNPRYQVTQFGKPVTLSCSQTLNHNVMYWYQQKSSQAPKLLFHYYDKDFNNEADTPDNFQSRRPNTSFCFLDIRSPGLGDTAMYLCATSRALLAENTGELFFGEGSRLTVL.

This rearrangement joins TRBV15 to TRBJ1-1; D perhaps matches TRBD1 (6 bases). Germline CDR1 and CDR2: LNHNV and YYDKDF (reference sequence). V was cut by 0 bases and J by 8 bases, with 34 bases left in between. This CDR3 comprises 21 residues. The chain's CDR3 is CATSRDHTGGAEFGAVGEAFF. The DNA of the CDR3 is TGTGCCACCAGCAGAGATCATACGGGGGGCGCAGAGTTTGGGGCCGTCGGGGAAGCTTTCTTT.

The chain recombines TRBV29-1 with TRBJ1-3, with 7 bases identical to TRBD1. J gave up 0 bases and V 3 bases, and 8 bases lay outside the gene matches. Germline CDR1 is SQVTM and CDR2 is ANQGSEA. The CDR3 is 16 amino acids. The CDR3 DNA reads as TGCAGCGTTGAGGGGGACAGAAGTTACTCTGGAAACACCATATATTTT. Translating it yields CSVEGDRSYSGNTIYF.

The V and J genes are TRBV9 and TRBJ2-3; 7 bases map to TRBD1. The germline V gene has CDR1 SGDLS and CDR2 YYNGEE. The CDR3 consists of 16 residues. V lost 0 bases and J lost 3; bases outside the gene matches: 7. CDR3 nucleotide sequence: TGTGCCAGCAGCGTAGGACAGGGCTTTGGTACAGATACGCAGTATTTT. This translates into CASSVGQGFGTDTQYF.

The chain recombines TRBV6-5 with TRBJ1-1, with 9 bases lining up with TRBD1. The CDR3 length is 15 residues. The germline gives CDR1 MNHEY, CDR2 SVGAGI. The trim removed 10 bases at V and 4 bases at J, leaving 13 bases unmatched. The CDR3 here is CANHRGRGRGTEAFF. CDR3 DNA sequence: TGTGCCAACCACAGGGGGCGCGGGAGGGGCACTGAAGCTTTCTTT.

The J gene is TRBJ1-1, the V gene TRBV19; D is uncertain. There are 14 residues in the CDR3. Germline V gene data show CDR1 as LNHDA and CDR2 as SQIVND (reference sequence). Trimming pared 6 bases from V and 1 base from J, leaving 12 bases between. The CDR3 DNA follows: TGTGCCAGTAGACCTACAGAGACGAACACTGAAGCTTTCTTT. As protein: CASRPTETNTEAFF. Supplemented by reference TRBV19 and TRBJ1-1, the full variable domain reads DGGITQSPKYLFRKEGQNVTLSCEQNLNHDAMYWYRQDPGQGLRLIYYSQIVNDFQKGDIAEGYSVSREKKESFPLTVTSAQKNPTAFYLCASRPTETNTEAFFGQGTRLTVV.

The V call is TRBV19, the J call TRBJ1-2; D is perhaps TRBD1 (6 bases). The CDR3 is 13 residues long. Germline lookup yields CDR1 LNHDA and CDR2 SQIVND (reference sequence). V was clipped by 7 bases and J by 10 bases, with 19 bases between them. The CDR3 loop is CASNPLTGRDYTF. The CDR3 DNA reads TGTGCCAGTAATCCCCTGACAGGTCGGGACTACACCTTC.

In its sample, this clone was seen once. CDR3 bases: TGTGCCAGCAGCTTAGGAGGGAGATACGAGCAGTACTTC. Translated, it gives CASSLGGRYEQYF. V usage is TRBV11-3 and J usage is TRBJ2-7, with D possibly matching TRBD2 (5 bases). This CDR3 has 13 amino acids. Per the germline V gene, CDR1 is SGHNT and CDR2 is YENEEA. The germline V and J ends were trimmed by 1 base and 4 bases, with 8 bases remaining between them. The entire variable domain, with the rest obtained from reference TRBV11-3 and TRBJ2-7, is as follows: EAGVVQSPRYKIIEKKQPVAFWCNPISGHNTLYWYLQNLGQGPELLIRYENEEAVDDSQLPKDRFSAERLKGVDSTLKIQPAELGDSAVYLCASSLGGRYEQYFGPGTRLTVT.

The chain joins TRBV6-6 to TRBJ1-1, with D uncertain. V shed 2 bases and J shed 0 bases, with 7 bases lying between them. This CDR3 has 14 residues. Germline CDR1 MNHNY, CDR2 SVGAGI (reference sequence). DNA for the CDR3: TGTGCCAGCAGTTACGCCGGAATGAACACTGAAGCTTTCTTT. It specifies CASSYAGMNTEAFF.

This chain uses TRBV29-1 with TRBJ1-1; no reliable D call. V was clipped by 3 bases and J by 1 base, with 9 bases between them. This CDR3 region has 13 residues. Germline V lookup: CDR1 SQVTM, CDR2 ANQGSEA. CDR3: CSVDRRGNTEAFF. Here the CDR3 DNA reads TGCAGCGTTGATAGGCGAGGGAACACTGAAGCTTTCTTT.

This chain connects TRBV30 to TRBJ1-4; the D is unclear. CDR1 and CDR2 from the germline V gene are GTSNPN and SVGIG (reference sequence). The germline V and J ends were trimmed by 1 base and 3 bases, with 3 bases remaining between them. The CDR3 extends over 12 amino acids. The CDR3 protein is CAWSASNEKLFF. The CDR3 nucleotides read TGTGCCTGGAGTGCATCTAATGAAAAACTGTTTTTT.

V is TRBV4-2 and J is TRBJ1-2, with 8 bases matching TRBD1. Trimming took 0 bases from V and 1 from J; bases not matched to a gene: 16. This CDR3 comprises 20 residues. CDR1 and CDR2 from the germline V gene are LGHNA and YNFKEQ. The CDR3 region has the DNA TGTGCCAGCAGCCAAGAGGAGTCAGGGACAGGCCGACACAGTAACTATGGCTACACCTTC. Translating it yields CASSQEESGTGRHSNYGYTF.

The chain joins TRBV6-5 to TRBJ1-6; possibly TRBD1 for D (5 bases). Germline V gives CDR1 MNHEY, CDR2 SVGAGI. The CDR3 covers 14 residues. The germline V and J ends were trimmed by 10 bases and 7 bases, with 17 bases remaining between them. The CDR3 sequence is CAMGTAVSNSPLHF. CDR3 nucleotide sequence: TGTGCCATGGGGACGGCTGTCTCGAATTCACCCCTCCACTTT.

CDR3 loop: CASSLAVSTGWATEAFF. DNA for the CDR3: TGTGCCAGCAGCTTAGCTGTCAGCACAGGGTGGGCCACTGAAGCTTTCTTT. V and J are TRBV7-8 and TRBJ1-1; the D gene is possibly TRBD1 (6 bases). This CDR3 has 17 amino acids. In germline, CDR1 is SGHVS, CDR2 FQNEAQ. Trimming removed 0 bases at V and 4 bases at J, with 18 bases between. Filled out from reference TRBV7-8 and TRBJ1-1, the complete variable domain reads GAGVSQSPRYKVAKRGQDVALRCDPISGHVSLFWYQQALGQGPEFLTYFQNEAQLDKSGLPSDRFFAERPEGSVSTLKIQRTQQEDSAVYLCASSLAVSTGWATEAFFGQGTRLTVV.